Sequencing of this TCR beta chain was carried out in a study of blood T cells in healthy people across ages. Comment on this clonotype: Its antigen is not known.

A minimum of 7 million PBMCs was isolated per sample. Overall study findings and caveats: Older age coincided with a roughly linear decline in TCR beta diversity per million T cells. Donor CMV infection status was unknown, possibly confounding age-related changes in expanded clonotypes.

CDR3 size: 17 residues. V lost 5 bases, J lost 0 bases, and 11 bases stayed unmatched. Germline V gene sequence: CDR1 SNHLY, CDR2 FYNNEI. Sample-barcoded 5' priming and a J-beta primer mix drove a second PCR of about 6 to 12 cycles. MiXCR, applied by TCRdb to the 5' RACE reads, yields one record per CDR3 protein. The repertoire holds hundreds of thousands of distinct CDR3 sequences, more than 45% seen once, with 20% to 25% in the top ten. This sequence was found in a man aged 25-45 years in good health. The sample consisted of blood. This chain connects TRBV2 to TRBJ2-3; TRBD1 matches 7 bases. The CDR3 loop is CASSPQRTGASTDTQYF. CDR3 DNA sequence: TGTGCCAGCAGTCCGCAGAGGACAGGAGCTAGCACAGATACGCAGTATTTT.